This T cell receptor (beta chain) was identified in a study of blood T cell repertoires in COVID-19. The wider study: PBMCs, B-cell-depleted T cells, or T cells provided the cDNA or gDNA that made up the material.

Per the original data handling: It was from reference gene primer amplification that nucleated cell counts were estimated. Clones were sequenced by immunoSEQ multiplex PCR, and TCRdb holds only the in-frame ones, with some missing. The D gene and trimming were derived from the DNA, and the V and J assignments and clone size from that table. The profile shows more than 200,000 clones, 88% of them singletons. CDR1 is LNHDA, CDR2 SQIVND, per germline (reference sequence). V was shortened by 1 base and J by 6 bases, with 9 bases between the two germline ends. The CDR3 has 14 amino acids. This clonotype was obtained from an older man with acute or convalescent COVID-19. This rearrangement joins TRBV19 to TRBJ2-2, with a possible D match to TRBD1 (5 bases). The material sequenced was peripheral blood. The CDR3 DNA sequence: TGTGCCAGTAGTATAGCGCAGGGCTCCGGGGAGCTGTTTTTT. As protein: CASSIAQGSGELFF.